This T cell receptor (beta chain) stems from a study of regulatory T cells in long-lasting Graves disease. Germline lookup yields CDR1 MNHEY and CDR2 SVGAGI. The CDR3 contains 13 residues. V shed 2 bases and J shed 4 bases, with 8 bases lying between them. For TCR beta, libraries came from iRepertoire HTBI primers and Arm-PCR of CDR3 regions. One entry per CDR3 protein, called by TCRdb with MiXCR from the multiplex PCR reads. The sample lists approximately 500,000 distinct CDR3 sequences, about a fifth occurring once. Regarding time point: persistent/refractory GD, antithyroid drugs over 5 years with positive TRAb. Extracted RNA from PBMCs served as the source of the TCR library. Investigators report Graves' disease was diagnosed under American Thyroid Association guidelines.

The genes are TRBV6-5 and TRBJ1-1, with D maybe TRBD1 (6 bases). Sequenced here: peripheral blood mononuclear cells (PBMCs), sampled when the disease was refractory, from a patient treated with antithyroid drugs. This TCR was recovered from a female donor with Graves disease. Here the CDR3 DNA reads TGTGCCAGCAGTTACGGACAGTCCACTGAAGCTTTCTTT. It is translated as CASSYGQSTEAFF.